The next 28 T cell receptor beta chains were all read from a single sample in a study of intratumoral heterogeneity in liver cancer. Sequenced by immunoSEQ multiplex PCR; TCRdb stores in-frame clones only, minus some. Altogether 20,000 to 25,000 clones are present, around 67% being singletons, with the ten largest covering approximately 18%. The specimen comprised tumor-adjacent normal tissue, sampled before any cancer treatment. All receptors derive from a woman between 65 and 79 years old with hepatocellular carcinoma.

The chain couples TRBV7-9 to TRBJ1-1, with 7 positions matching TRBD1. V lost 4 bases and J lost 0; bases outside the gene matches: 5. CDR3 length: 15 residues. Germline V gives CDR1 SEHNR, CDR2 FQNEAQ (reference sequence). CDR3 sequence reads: CASSSRTGMNTEAFF. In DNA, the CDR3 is TGTGCCAGCAGCTCACGGACAGGAATGAACACTGAAGCTTTCTTT.

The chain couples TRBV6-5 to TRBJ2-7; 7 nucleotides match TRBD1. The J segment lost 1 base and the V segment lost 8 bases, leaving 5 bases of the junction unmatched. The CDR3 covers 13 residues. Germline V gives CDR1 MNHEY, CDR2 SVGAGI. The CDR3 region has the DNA TGTGCCAGCTGGACAGGTGTTTCCTACGAGCAGTACTTC. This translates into CASWTGVSYEQYF.

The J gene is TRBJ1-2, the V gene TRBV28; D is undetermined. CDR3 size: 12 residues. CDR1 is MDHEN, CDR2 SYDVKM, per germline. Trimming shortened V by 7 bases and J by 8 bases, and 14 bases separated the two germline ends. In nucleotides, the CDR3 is TGTGCCAGCAACACGGATCGGTCCGGCTACACCTTC. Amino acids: CASNTDRSGYTF.

The CDR3 protein is CASSSGTSGSYEQYF. The CDR3, as DNA: TGCGCCAGCAGCTCCGGGACTAGCGGGTCCTACGAGCAGTACTTC. The chain is built from TRBV5-1 and TRBJ2-7, with 12 bases fitting TRBD2. The V gene end was trimmed by 3 bases and the J gene end by 1 base; junction bases not matched to a gene: 2. Looked up from germline, CDR1 is SGHRS and CDR2 is YFSETQ. This CDR3 has 15 amino acids.

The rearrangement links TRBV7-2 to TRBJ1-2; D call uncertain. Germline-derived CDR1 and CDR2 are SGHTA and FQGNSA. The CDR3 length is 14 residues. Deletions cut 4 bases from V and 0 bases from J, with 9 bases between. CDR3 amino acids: CASSWVPSNYGYTF. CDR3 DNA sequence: TGTGCCAGCAGCTGGGTCCCTTCTAACTATGGCTACACCTTC. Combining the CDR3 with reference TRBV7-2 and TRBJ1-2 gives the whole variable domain GAGVSQSPSNKVTEKGKDVELRCDPISGHTALYWYRQSLGQGLEFLIYFQGNSAPDKSGLPSDRFSAERTGGSVSTLTIQRTQQEDSAVYLCASSWVPSNYGYTFGSGTRLTVV.

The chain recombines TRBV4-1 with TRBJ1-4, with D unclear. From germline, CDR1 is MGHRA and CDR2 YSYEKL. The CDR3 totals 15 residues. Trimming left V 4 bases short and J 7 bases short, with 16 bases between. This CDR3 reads CASSPTQESGEKLFF. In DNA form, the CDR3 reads TGCGCCAGCAGCCCTACCCAGGAAAGCGGTGAAAAACTGTTTTTT.

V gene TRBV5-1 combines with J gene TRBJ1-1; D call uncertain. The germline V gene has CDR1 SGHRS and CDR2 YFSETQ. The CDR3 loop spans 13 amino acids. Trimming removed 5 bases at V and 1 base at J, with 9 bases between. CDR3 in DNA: TGCGCCAGCAGACTTTCAGAGAACACTGAAGCTTTCTTT. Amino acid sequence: CASRLSENTEAFF.

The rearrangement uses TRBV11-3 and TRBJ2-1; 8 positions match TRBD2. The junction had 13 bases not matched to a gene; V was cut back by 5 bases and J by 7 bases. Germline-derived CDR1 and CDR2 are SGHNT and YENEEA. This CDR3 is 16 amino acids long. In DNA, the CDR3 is TGTGCCAGCAGCATCTCTAGCGGGTCTGGGTTTAATGAGCAGTTCTTC. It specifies CASSISSGSGFNEQFF. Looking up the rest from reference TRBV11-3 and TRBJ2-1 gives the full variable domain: EAGVVQSPRYKIIEKKQPVAFWCNPISGHNTLYWYLQNLGQGPELLIRYENEEAVDDSQLPKDRFSAERLKGVDSTLKIQPAELGDSAVYLCASSISSGSGFNEQFFGPGTRLTVL.

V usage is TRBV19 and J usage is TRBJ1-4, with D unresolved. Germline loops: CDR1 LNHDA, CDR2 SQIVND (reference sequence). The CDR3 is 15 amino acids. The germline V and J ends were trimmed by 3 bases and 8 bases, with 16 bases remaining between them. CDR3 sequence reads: CASSIIRVGGEKLFF. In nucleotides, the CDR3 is TGTGCCAGTAGTATCATCCGGGTTGGAGGCGAAAAACTGTTTTTT.

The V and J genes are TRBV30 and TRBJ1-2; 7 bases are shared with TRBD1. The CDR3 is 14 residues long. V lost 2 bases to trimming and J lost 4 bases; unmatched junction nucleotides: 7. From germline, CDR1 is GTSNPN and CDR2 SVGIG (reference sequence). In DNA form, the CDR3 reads TGTGCCTGGAGTAGGGACAGCGGGACCTATGGCTACACCTTC. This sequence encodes CAWSRDSGTYGYTF.

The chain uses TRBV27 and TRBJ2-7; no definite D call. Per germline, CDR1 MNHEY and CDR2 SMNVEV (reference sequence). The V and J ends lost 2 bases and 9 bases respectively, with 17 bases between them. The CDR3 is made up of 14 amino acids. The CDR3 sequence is CASSLGQLRLGQYF. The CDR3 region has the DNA TGTGCCAGCAGTTTAGGTCAGCTACGGCTAGGGCAGTACTTC.

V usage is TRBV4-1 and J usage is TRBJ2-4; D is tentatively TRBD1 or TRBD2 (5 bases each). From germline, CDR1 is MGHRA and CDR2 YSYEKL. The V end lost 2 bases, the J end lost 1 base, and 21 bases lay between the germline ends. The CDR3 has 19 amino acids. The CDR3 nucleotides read TGCGCCAGCAGCCAAACAAGATGGGGGTTAGGTTCGGCCAAAAACATTCAGTACTTC. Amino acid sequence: CASSQTRWGLGSAKNIQYF.

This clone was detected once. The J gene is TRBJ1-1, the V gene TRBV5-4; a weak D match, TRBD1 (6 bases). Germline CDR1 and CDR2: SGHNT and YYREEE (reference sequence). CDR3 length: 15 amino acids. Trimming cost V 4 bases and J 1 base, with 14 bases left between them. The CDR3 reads CASSGGRGANTEAFF. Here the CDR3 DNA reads TGTGCCAGCAGCGGCGGACGGGGGGCGAACACTGAAGCTTTCTTT.

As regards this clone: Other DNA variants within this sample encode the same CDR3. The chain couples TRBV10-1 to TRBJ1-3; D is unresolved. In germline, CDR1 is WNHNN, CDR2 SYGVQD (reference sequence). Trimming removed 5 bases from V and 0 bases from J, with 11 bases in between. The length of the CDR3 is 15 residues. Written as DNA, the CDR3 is TGCGCCAGCAGTCCCGGAGATAGCTCTGGAAACACCATATATTTT. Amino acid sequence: CASSPGDSSGNTIYF.

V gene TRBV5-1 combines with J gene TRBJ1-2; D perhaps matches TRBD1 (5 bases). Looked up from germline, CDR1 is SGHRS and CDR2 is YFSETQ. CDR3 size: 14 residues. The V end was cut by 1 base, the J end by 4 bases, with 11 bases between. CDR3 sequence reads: CASSLRDASYGYTF. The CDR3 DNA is TGCGCCAGCAGCTTGAGGGACGCCTCCTATGGCTACACCTTC. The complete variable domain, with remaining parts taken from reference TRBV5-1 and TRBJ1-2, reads KAGVTQTPRYLIKTRGQQVTLSCSPISGHRSVSWYQQTPGQGLQFLFEYFSETQRNKGNFPGRFSGRQFSNSRSEMNVSTLELGDSALYLCASSLRDASYGYTFGSGTRLTVV.

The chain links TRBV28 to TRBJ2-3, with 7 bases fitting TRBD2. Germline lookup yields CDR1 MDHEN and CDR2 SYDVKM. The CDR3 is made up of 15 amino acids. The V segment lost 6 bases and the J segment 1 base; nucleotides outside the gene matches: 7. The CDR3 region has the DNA TGTGCCAGCAGGGGAGCGGGATTCGGCACAGATACGCAGTATTTT. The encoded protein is CASRGAGFGTDTQYF.

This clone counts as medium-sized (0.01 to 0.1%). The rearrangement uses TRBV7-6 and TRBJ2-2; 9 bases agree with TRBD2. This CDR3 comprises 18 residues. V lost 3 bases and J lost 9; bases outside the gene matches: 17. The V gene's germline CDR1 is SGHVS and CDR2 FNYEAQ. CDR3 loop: CASSFSLRREGESRELFF. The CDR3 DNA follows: TGTGCCAGCAGCTTCTCCCTCCGGCGGGAGGGAGAGTCCCGGGAGCTGTTTTTT.

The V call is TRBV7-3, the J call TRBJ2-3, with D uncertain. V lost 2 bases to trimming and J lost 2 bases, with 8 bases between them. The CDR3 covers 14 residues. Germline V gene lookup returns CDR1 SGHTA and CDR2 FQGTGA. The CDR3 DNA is TGTGCCAGCAGCTTAGACCCCGTCACAGATACGCAGTATTTT. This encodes CASSLDPVTDTQYF.

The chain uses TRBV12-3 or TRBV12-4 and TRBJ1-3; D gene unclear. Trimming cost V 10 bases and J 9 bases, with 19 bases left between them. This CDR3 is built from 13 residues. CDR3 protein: CAIQVVGMGTIYF. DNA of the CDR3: TGTGCCATCCAGGTAGTGGGGATGGGCACCATATATTTT.

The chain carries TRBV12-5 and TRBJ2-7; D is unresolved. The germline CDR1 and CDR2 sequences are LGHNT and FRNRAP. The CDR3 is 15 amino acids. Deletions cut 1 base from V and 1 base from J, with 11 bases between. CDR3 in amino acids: CASGLGAGWSYEQYF. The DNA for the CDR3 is TGTGCTAGTGGTTTGGGTGCCGGGTGGTCCTACGAGCAGTACTTC.

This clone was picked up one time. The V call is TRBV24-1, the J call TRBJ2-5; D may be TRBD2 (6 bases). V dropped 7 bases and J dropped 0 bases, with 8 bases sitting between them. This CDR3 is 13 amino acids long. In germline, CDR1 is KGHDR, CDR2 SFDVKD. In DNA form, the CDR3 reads TGTGCCACCAGGGGGGACTACCAAGAGACCCAGTACTTC. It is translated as CATRGDYQETQYF.

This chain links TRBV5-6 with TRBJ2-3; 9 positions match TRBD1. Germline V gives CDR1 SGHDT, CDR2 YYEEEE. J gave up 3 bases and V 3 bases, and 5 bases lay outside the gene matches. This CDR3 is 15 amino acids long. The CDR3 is CASSSTGGGTDTQYF. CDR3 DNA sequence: TGTGCCAGCAGCTCGACAGGGGGTGGGACAGATACGCAGTATTTT.

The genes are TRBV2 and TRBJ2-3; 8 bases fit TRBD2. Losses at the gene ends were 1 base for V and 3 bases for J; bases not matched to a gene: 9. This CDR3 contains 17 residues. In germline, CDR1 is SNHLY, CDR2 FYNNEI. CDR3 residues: CASSEGPSGSVTDTQYF. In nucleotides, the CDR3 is TGTGCCAGCAGTGAAGGCCCCAGCGGGAGTGTGACAGATACGCAGTATTTT. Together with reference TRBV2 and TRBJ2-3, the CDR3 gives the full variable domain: EPEVTQTPSHQVTQMGQEVILRCVPISNHLYFYWYRQILGQKVEFLVSFYNNEISEKSEIFDDQFSVERPDGSNFTLKIRSTKLEDSAMYFCASSEGPSGSVTDTQYFGPGTRLTVL.

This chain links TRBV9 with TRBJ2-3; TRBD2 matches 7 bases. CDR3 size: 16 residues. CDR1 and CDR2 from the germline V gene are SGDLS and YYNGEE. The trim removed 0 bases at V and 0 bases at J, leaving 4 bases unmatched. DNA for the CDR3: TGTGCCAGCAGCGTAGCCCCTAGCGGAAGCACAGATACGCAGTATTTT. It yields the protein CASSVAPSGSTDTQYF.

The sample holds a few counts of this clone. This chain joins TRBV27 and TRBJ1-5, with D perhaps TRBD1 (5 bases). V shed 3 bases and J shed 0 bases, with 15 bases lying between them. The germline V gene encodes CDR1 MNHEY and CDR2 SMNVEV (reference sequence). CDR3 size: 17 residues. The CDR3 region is CASSLVVPGISNQPQHF. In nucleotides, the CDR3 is TGTGCCAGCAGTTTGGTAGTTCCAGGGATTAGCAATCAGCCCCAGCATTTT.

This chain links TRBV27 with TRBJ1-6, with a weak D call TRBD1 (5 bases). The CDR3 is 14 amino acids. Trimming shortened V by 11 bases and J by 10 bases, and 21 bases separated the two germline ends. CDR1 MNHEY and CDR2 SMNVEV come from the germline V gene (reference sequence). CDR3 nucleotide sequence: TGTGCCGTAAGAAATAGGGGAAGCGGCTCACCCCTCCACTTT. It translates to CAVRNRGSGSPLHF.

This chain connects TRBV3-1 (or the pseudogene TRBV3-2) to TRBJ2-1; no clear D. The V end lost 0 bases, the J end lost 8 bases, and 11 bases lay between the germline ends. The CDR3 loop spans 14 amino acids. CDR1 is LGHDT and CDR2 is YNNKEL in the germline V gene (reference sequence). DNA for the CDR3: TGTGCCAGCAGCCAAGATTTATTGGTACATGAGCAGTTCTTC. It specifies CASSQDLLVHEQFF.

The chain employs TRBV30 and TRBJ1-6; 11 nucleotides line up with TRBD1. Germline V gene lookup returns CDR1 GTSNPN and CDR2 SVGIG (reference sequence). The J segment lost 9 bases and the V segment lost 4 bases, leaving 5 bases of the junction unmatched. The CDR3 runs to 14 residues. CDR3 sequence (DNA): TGTGCCTGGAAACTCGGGACAGGGGGTTCACCCCTCCACTTT. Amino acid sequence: CAWKLGTGGSPLHF.